A selection of T cell receptor beta chains follows, all from one sample in a study of T cell responses to AZD1222 COVID-19 vaccine. Data came from immunoSEQ multiplex PCR; TCRdb stores just in-frame clones and leaves some out. Among about 46,000 clones, about 90% were seen once, and the ten largest hold roughly 1.1%. The specimen was peripheral blood, collected 28 days after the second AZD1222 dose. Receptors originate from an adult who received the AZD1222 COVID-19 vaccine. The CDR3 runs from the conserved cysteine through the conserved F or W. D genes are given only for firm matches. Clone sizes are given selectively: once, few, many, or a class where the clone is expanded.

V gene	clone size	J gene	D gene	CDR3 DNA	CDR3 protein
TRBV5-1	NA	TRBJ2-7	TRBD1	TGCGCCAGCAGCTCGTTGCCGGGACAGGGTAGCTACGAGCAGTACTTC	CASSSLPGQGSYEQYF
TRBV2	NA	TRBJ1-1	NA	TGTGCCAGCAGGACGGCGGGACGGTTGAACACTGAAGCTTTCTTT	CASRTAGRLNTEAFF
TRBV7-9	few	TRBJ2-2	NA	TGTGCCAGCAGCTTATGGTCCGGGGAGCTGTTTTTT	CASSLWSGELFF
TRBV7-3	NA	TRBJ2-5	NA	TGTGCCAGCAGGGGTTTTGGCGGACCCGGGGAGACCCAGTACTTC	CASRGFGGPGETQYF
TRBV7-2	NA	TRBJ2-5	TRBD2	TGTGCCAGCAGCTTAAGACTAGCGGGAGGTGGGGAGACCCAGTACTTC	CASSLRLAGGGETQYF
TRBV9	NA	TRBJ2-3	NA	TGTGCCAGCAGCGTGACCGAGCGCGGGACGGATACGCAGTATTTT	CASSVTERGTDTQYF
TRBV9	NA	TRBJ2-2	TRBD1	TGTGCCAGCAGCGCGAACAGGGGCCAAAACACCGGGGAGCTGTTTTTT	CASSANRGQNTGELFF
TRBV19	once	TRBJ2-3	TRBD1	TGTGCCAGTAGTACACCGGCCACGCATATCAGGGGGACCCCCCACAATTTGAACACAGATACGCAGTATTTT	CASSTPATHIRGTPHNLNTDTQYF
TRBV6-5	NA	TRBJ1-1	NA	TGTGCCAGCAGCGACTACACTGAAGCTTTCTTT	CASSDYTEAFF
TRBV3-1/TRBV3-2	NA	TRBJ1-2	NA	TGTGCCAGCACCCAGGGTTTATATGGCTACACCTTC	CASTQGLYGYTF
TRBV6-4	NA	TRBJ2-1	NA	TGTGCCAGCAGCGAAGACGGCAACTCCTACAATGAGCAGTTCTTC	CASSEDGNSYNEQFF
TRBV12-3/TRBV12-4	NA	TRBJ1-3	NA	TGTGCCAGCAGTTTAGCCTCTGGAAACACCATATATTTT	CASSLASGNTIYF
TRBV5-1	NA	TRBJ2-3	NA	TGCGCCAGCAGCCCCTACAGGGCTGGCACAGATACGCAGTATTTT	CASSPYRAGTDTQYF
TRBV7-2	NA	TRBJ1-4	NA	TGTGCCAGCAGCTTATCCGGGCTCCCAACTAATGAAAAACTGTTTTTT	CASSLSGLPTNEKLFF
TRBV24-1	NA	TRBJ2-3	NA	TGTGCCACCTCGAGAGGGGCTATCGCAGATACGCAGTATTTT	CATSRGAIADTQYF
TRBV6-2/TRBV6-3	NA	TRBJ2-2	NA	TGTGCCAGCAGTCCCTTACGGACCGGGGAGCTGTTTTTT	CASSPLRTGELFF
TRBV9	NA	TRBJ2-1	TRBD2	TGTGCCAGCAGCGTCTCTAGCGGGGGGCAGGCTGAGCAGTTCTTC	CASSVSSGGQAEQFF
TRBV28	NA	TRBJ1-5	NA	TGTGCCAGCAGTTTAATTGGACAGAAAGGAGTTTATAGCAATCAGCCCCAGCATTTT	CASSLIGQKGVYSNQPQHF
TRBV6-6	once	TRBJ2-2	TRBD1	TGTGCCAGCCGGCAGGGGGCCACTCCCACCGGGGAGCTGTTTTTT	CASRQGATPTGELFF
TRBV9	NA	TRBJ1-1	TRBD1	TGTGCCAGCAGCGTAGTAAGGACAGGGAAGAACACTGAAGCTTTCTTT	CASSVVRTGKNTEAFF
TRBV27	NA	TRBJ2-7	NA	TGTGCCAGCAGTTTCGGCTGGAAGTCCTACGAGCAGTACTTC	CASSFGWKSYEQYF
TRBV19	NA	TRBJ1-1	TRBD1	TGTGCCAGTAGTCTCCGGACAGGGGGGGTTGGCACTGAAGCTTTCTTT	CASSLRTGGVGTEAFF
TRBV6-5	once	TRBJ1-2	NA	TGTGCCAGCAGTTACGGGAGTTATGGCTACACCTTC	CASSYGSYGYTF
TRBV13	NA	TRBJ2-5	NA	TGTGCCAGCAGCTTAGAAGGCCAATTCGCGGAGACCCAGTACTTC	CASSLEGQFAETQYF
TRBV9	NA	TRBJ2-1	TRBD2	TGTGCCAGCAGCCCGCGTGGACTAGCGGGTTTTGATGAGCAGTTCTTC	CASSPRGLAGFDEQFF
TRBV19	once	TRBJ2-3	TRBD2	TGTGCCAGTAACCCGGGACTAGTGAGTCCAGATACGCAGTATTTT	CASNPGLVSPDTQYF
TRBV30	NA	TRBJ1-4	NA	TGTGCCGGAGGGTACGGAGGGTGGGGTGAAAAACTGTTTTTT	CAGGYGGWGEKLFF
TRBV9	NA	TRBJ1-2	TRBD1	TGTGCCAGCAGCGTAGAAGGGGGCGCGGACTATGGCTACACCTTC	CASSVEGGADYGYTF
TRBV28	NA	TRBJ1-1	NA	TGTGCCAGCAGTTTATCTGGACTGGTTTTGAACACTGAAGCTTTCTTT	CASSLSGLVLNTEAFF
TRBV11-2	NA	TRBJ1-6	NA	TGTGCCAGCAGCTTATTTTTACCGAGCTCCTATAATTCACCCCTCCACTTT	CASSLFLPSSYNSPLHF
TRBV9	NA	TRBJ2-1	TRBD1	TGTGCCAGCAGCGCCAAGACAGGGCCCCGAGGCGAGCAGTTCTTC	CASSAKTGPRGEQFF
TRBV15	NA	TRBJ1-3	NA	TGTGCCACCAGCAGAGATTATGGGACACCCTCTGGAAACACCATATATTTT	CATSRDYGTPSGNTIYF
TRBV7-3	NA	TRBJ2-2	NA	TGTGCCAGCAGCTTAGGATACACCGGGGAGCTGTTTTTT	CASSLGYTGELFF
TRBV5-1	NA	TRBJ2-7	NA	TGCGCCAGCAGCCCCCGCGCGGGGGCTAGCACCTACGAGCAGTACTTC	CASSPRAGASTYEQYF
TRBV6-2/TRBV6-3	NA	TRBJ1-2	NA	TGTGCCAGCAGTTATCCGGATGTCGACAGGTCGGGAACCTTC	CASSYPDVDRSGTF
TRBV21-1	NA	TRBJ2-7	NA	TGTGCCAACTCCCGCGGGACTTATCCCTCCTACGAGCAGTACTTC	CANSRGTYPSYEQYF
TRBV7-3	NA	TRBJ2-7	NA	TGTGCCAGCAGCTTAATAAGGCAGGGCGTGCAGTACTTC	CASSLIRQGVQYF
TRBV9	NA	TRBJ2-7	TRBD2	TGTGCCAGCAGCGCCCCCCCCGGGACTAGCGGGTCCCACTACGAGCAGTACTTC	CASSAPPGTSGSHYEQYF
TRBV5-1	NA	TRBJ1-1	TRBD1	TGCGCCAGCAGCTTGGAGGGGGCTTGGACTGAAGCTTTCTTT	CASSLEGAWTEAFF
TRBV11-2	NA	TRBJ2-3	NA	TGTGCCACCTCGTCGGCGGATTTT	CATSSADF
TRBV28	NA	TRBJ2-7	TRBD2	TGTGCCAGCAGTTTACAAGCGGGAGGGACCTACGAGCAGTACTTC	CASSLQAGGTYEQYF
TRBV7-9	NA	TRBJ1-1	TRBD1	TGTGCCAGCAGCCCAAGATCAGGGGGCAACACTGAAGCTTTCTTT	CASSPRSGGNTEAFF
TRBV28	NA	TRBJ1-1	TRBD1	TGTGCCAGCAGTGAGGACAGGGACACTGAAGCTTTCTTT	CASSEDRDTEAFF
TRBV12-5	once	TRBJ2-3	NA	TGTGCTAGTGGTACCCCCTGGGAAGCCCCACTCAGCACAGATACGCAGTATTTT	CASGTPWEAPLSTDTQYF
TRBV9	NA	TRBJ2-7	NA	TGTGCCAGCAGCTTCCGCGTCTCGCAAGAGCAGTACTTC	CASSFRVSQEQYF
TRBV25-1	NA	TRBJ2-2	NA	TGTGCCAGCAGTGAATATCCAGGGGAAGGCACCGGGGAGCTGTTTTTT	CASSEYPGEGTGELFF
TRBV27	NA	TRBJ2-3	TRBD2	TGTGCCAGCAGTCGGGGGGGGAGGCCCAGCACAGATACGCAGTATTTT	CASSRGGRPSTDTQYF
TRBV5-4	NA	TRBJ2-1	NA	TGTGCCAGCAGCTTGGCAGGGGGGCCCAGCTCCTACAATGAGCAGTTCTTC	CASSLAGGPSSYNEQFF